The rows below give T cell receptor beta chains drawn from one sample of a study of cytomegalovirus exposure and HLA in healthy donors. Libraries were prepared by immunoSEQ multiplex PCR; TCRdb keeps only in-frame clonotypes and omits some of them. This table has roughly 100,000 clones, just over 70% appearing once. The sample comprised PBMCs. Receptors were obtained from a boy younger than 18 in good health and CMV-seronegative. The CDR3 runs from the conserved cysteine through the conserved F or W. A D gene is named only where the DNA matches it firmly. Clone size is shown for a subset of rows, as once, few, many or a class of expanded clone.

clone size,J gene,D gene,CDR3 length,V gene,CDR3 DNA,CDR3 protein
NA,TRBJ1-5,NA,16,TRBV30,TGTGCCTGGATACCGGCCGTGGCAGGATACAATCAGCCCCAGCATTTT,CAWIPAVAGYNQPQHF
NA,TRBJ1-1,NA,11,TRBV29-1,TGCAGCGTTGTTAGCTACACTGAAGCTTTCTTT,CSVVSYTEAFF
NA,TRBJ1-5,NA,14,TRBV28,TGTGCCAGCAGTTTAGCGCGGAGCAATCAGCCCCAGCATTTT,CASSLARSNQPQHF
NA,TRBJ2-2,NA,14,TRBV7-3,TGTGCCAGCAGCTATGACCAGGATACCGGGGAGCTGTTTTTT,CASSYDQDTGELFF
NA,TRBJ1-2,NA,13,TRBV9,TGTGCCAGCAGCGTATGGGGGGGCTATGGCTACACCTTC,CASSVWGGYGYTF
once,TRBJ1-4,NA,14,TRBV5-4,TGTGCCAGCAGCTTGGCCTCAACTAATGAAAAACTGTTTTTT,CASSLASTNEKLFF
NA,TRBJ2-3,TRBD2,16,TRBV4-1,TGCGCCAGCAGCCCAAGACTAGCGGGGGGCACAGATACGCAGTATTTT,CASSPRLAGGTDTQYF
NA,TRBJ2-1,TRBD1,15,TRBV27,TGTGCCAGCAGTTTGTGGGACAGGGGAGGCAATGAGCAGTTCTTC,CASSLWDRGGNEQFF
NA,TRBJ1-1,NA,12,TRBV30,TGTGCCTGGAGGTATACAGGGACTGAAGCTTTCTTT,CAWRYTGTEAFF
few,TRBJ2-2,NA,13,TRBV6-4,TGTGCCAGCAGTGACAGGGGCACCGGGGAGCTGTTTTTT,CASSDRGTGELFF
NA,TRBJ1-6,NA,14,TRBV2,TGTGCCAGCGTACCGGGACACCTTGGTTCACCCCTCCACTTT,CASVPGHLGSPLHF
NA,TRBJ1-5,TRBD1,13,TRBV5-1,TGCGCCAGCAGCCCTACACAGGGGGAGCCCCAGCATTTT,CASSPTQGEPQHF
NA,TRBJ2-3,NA,13,TRBV7-2,TGTGCCAGCTCGTGGCAGGGGACAGATACGCAGTATTTT,CASSWQGTDTQYF
NA,TRBJ2-4,TRBD2,16,TRBV27,TGTGCCAGCAGTTCTGCCCGCCGTAGCGGGTTGAACATTCAGTACTTC,CASSSARRSGLNIQYF
once,TRBJ2-5,TRBD1,17,TRBV5-4,TGTGCCAGCAGCTTGGGACAGGGGAATTTGGGGTTGGAGACCCAGTACTTC,CASSLGQGNLGLETQYF
NA,TRBJ1-2,TRBD1,16,TRBV4-3,TGCGCCAGCAGCCAAACAGGGGCCTCGTTTAACTATGGCTACACCTTC,CASSQTGASFNYGYTF
NA,TRBJ1-5,NA,13,TRBV27,TGTGCCAGCAGTTTAGAGGGCAGGCAGCCCCAGCATTTT,CASSLEGRQPQHF
NA,TRBJ2-1,NA,15,TRBV12-2,TGTGCAAGTCGCACCGACAGGGGTCGCGACAATGAGCAGTTCTTC,CASRTDRGRDNEQFF
few,TRBJ1-1,NA,9,TRBV28,TGTGCCAGCACCCCCCCAGTTTTCTTT,CASTPPVFF
NA,TRBJ2-7,NA,14,TRBV7-2,TGTGCCAGCAGCTTGGACTGGGGAGCCTACGAGCAGTACTTC,CASSLDWGAYEQYF